This TCR beta chain was captured by sequencing in a study of regulatory dendritic cells for organ transplantation. As for this clone: Its specificity is unknown.

V gave up 4 bases and J gave up 8 bases, with 7 bases separating them. Germline V gives CDR1 SGHNT, CDR2 YYREEE (reference sequence). This CDR3 is built from 11 residues. Sorted T cells were CFSE-labeled and cultured 5 days with allogeneic regulatory or mature dendritic cells at 1:10. The assay was immunoSEQ multiplex PCR, and TCRdb's table has in-frame clones only and misses some. The data show roughly 20,000 clones, 65% to 90% seen once. The chain employs TRBV5-4 and TRBJ2-1; D is uncertain. This TCR derives from a human donor in good health. Sequencing was done on a sample of naive CD4+ T cells from blood cultured with dendritic cells. Subset here: CD45RA+ naive T cells. CDR3: CASSGTYEQFF. The CDR3 DNA is TGTGCCAGCAGCGGAACTTATGAGCAGTTCTTC. Using reference TRBV5-4 and TRBJ2-1 for the parts outside the CDR3, the full variable domain is ETGVTQSPTHLIKTRGQQVTLRCSSQSGHNTVSWYQQALGQGPQFIFQYYREEENGRGNFPPRFSGLQFPNYSSELNVNALELDDSALYLCASSGTYEQFFGPGTRLTVL.